A single count supports the clone carrying this T cell receptor (beta chain). This sample was taken from a study of blood T cell repertoires in COVID-19. Study details: Italy, Spain and the United States were the sources of the convalescent and acute COVID-19 samples. In each case, the material was cDNA or gDNA derived from T cells, B-cell-depleted T cells, or PBMCs.

In the original analysis: Quantification of nucleated cells was approximated via reference gene primer amplification. Here immunoSEQ multiplex PCR was the method, and the copy in TCRdb shows in-frame clones only, minus some. The V and J calls and clone size were taken over from that table, and D and trimming were inferred from the DNA. This repertoire shows about 270,000 clones, approximately 81% found once; its top ten account for under 3%. Sequenced: peripheral blood. This TCR was sampled from a woman aged 60-70 years with active or convalescent COVID-19.

The CDR3 is CASSPTGGYEQYF. CDR3 coding DNA: TGTGCCAGCTCACCGACAGGGGGCTACGAGCAGTACTTC. The rearrangement joins TRBV18 to TRBJ2-7, with 9 bases that match TRBD1. Germline CDR1 reads KGHSH; CDR2 reads LQKENI. The J segment lost 3 bases and the V segment lost 3 bases, leaving 0 bases of the junction unmatched. The CDR3 runs to 13 residues.